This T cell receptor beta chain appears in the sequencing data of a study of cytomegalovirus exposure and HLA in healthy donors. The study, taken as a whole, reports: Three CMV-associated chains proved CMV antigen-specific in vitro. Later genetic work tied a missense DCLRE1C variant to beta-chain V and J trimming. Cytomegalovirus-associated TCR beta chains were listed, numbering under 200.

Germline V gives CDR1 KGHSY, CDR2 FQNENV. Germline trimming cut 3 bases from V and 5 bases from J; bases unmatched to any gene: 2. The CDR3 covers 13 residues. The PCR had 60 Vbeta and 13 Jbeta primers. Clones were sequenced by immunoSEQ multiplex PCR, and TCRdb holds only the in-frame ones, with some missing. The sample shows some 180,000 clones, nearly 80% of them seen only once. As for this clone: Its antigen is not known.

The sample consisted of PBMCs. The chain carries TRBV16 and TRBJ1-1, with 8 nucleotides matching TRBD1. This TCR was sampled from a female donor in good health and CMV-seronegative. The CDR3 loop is CASSQDRVTEAFF. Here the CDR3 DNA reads TGTGCCAGCAGCCAGGACAGGGTGACTGAAGCTTTCTTT. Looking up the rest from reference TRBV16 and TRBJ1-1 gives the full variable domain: GEEVAQTPKHLVRGEGQKAKLYCAPIKGHSYVFWYQQVLKNEFKFLISFQNENVFDETGMPKERFSAKCLPNSPCSLEIQATKLEDSAVYFCASSQDRVTEAFFGQGTRLTVV.